This record covers a single TCR beta chain. Its antigen is undetermined. The entry originates in a study of a mutant IDH1 vaccine in newly diagnosed glioma. Study in general: With temozolomide cycles, or 4-6 weeks after radiotherapy alone, vaccination was started. Antecedent treatment encompassed radiotherapy, temozolomide, or their combination; the majority received both.

CDR1 is LNHDA and CDR2 is SQIVND in the germline V gene (reference sequence). This CDR3 contains 15 residues. The ends lost 5 bases at V and 4 bases at J; junction bases unmatched: 9. Time point denoted: week 5, during vaccination. Each dose delivered 300 ug of mutant IDH1 20-mer peptide subcutaneously with imiquimod. Sequencing was performed with immunoSEQ multiplex PCR; in TCRdb, only in-frame clones are kept and a portion is missing. The data contain about 42,000 clones, approximately 83% of them singletons. Findings and caveats of the study: Of the patients, about 95% had vaccine-induced immune responses.

V is TRBV19 and J is TRBJ1-2; TRBD1 agrees at 8 bases. The sequences come from PBMCs, collected from a glioma patient whose treatment included an IDH1 peptide vaccine. The TCR comes from a man between 40 and 49 years old with glioma. DNA for the CDR3: TGTGCCAGTAGTCTCGGGACAGGTGGGATCTATGGCTACACCTTC. Protein sequence: CASSLGTGGIYGYTF.